This TCR beta chain derives from a study of blood T cells in healthy people across ages. With a J-beta primer mix and a sample-barcoded 5' primer, a second PCR ran roughly 6 to 12 cycles. Per sample, CDR3-containing paired-end reads numbered at least 2.5 million. MiXCR, run by TCRdb on the 5' RACE reads, gives a single entry per CDR3 protein. The table lists 980,000 or so distinct CDR3 sequences, about 48% of them singletons. J was trimmed by 8 bases and V by 4 bases; bases with no gene match: 9. CDR1 is SGHTA and CDR2 is FQGNSA in the germline V gene. CDR3 length equals 14 residues. The clonotype comes from a man under 40 in good health. The sample taken for sequencing was blood. The chain recombines TRBV7-2 with TRBJ1-2; TRBD1 matches at 8 bases. The CDR3 DNA sequence: TGTGCCAGCAGCTCCGGGACAGGATCGCGGGGCTACACCTTC. It yields the protein CASSSGTGSRGYTF.